This T cell receptor beta chain was recorded in a study of T cell repertoires in cytomegalovirus infection. Across the study: Public TCR beta signatures were indicative of both CMV infection and a matching HLA type.

The length of the CDR3 is 15 residues. Per germline, CDR1 KGHDR and CDR2 SFDVKD. Trimming took off 6 bases at V and 2 bases at J, with 12 bases between the two ends. Study-wide findings and caveats: Totalled public TCR beta family frequency picked out people who carried CMV plus the relevant HLA. The response measured ex vivo was dominated by TCR beta clonotypes (HLA-C-restricted and CMV-specific).

TCRdb called the reads again in MiXCR, with one record for every CDR3 protein. The sample has approximately 110,000 distinct CDR3 sequences, about 30% seen once; the top ten hold around 80%. This clonotype has only a few counts. What it recognizes is unknown. Sequenced material: CD8+ T cells from cultured PBMCs, taken from culture after CMV antigen stimulation. The chain recombines TRBV24-1 with TRBJ2-2; either TRBD1 or TRBD2 may fit D (5 bases each). The receptor's source is a human donor in good health (CMV status not recorded). Some clones in this sample may be carry-over from other donors' samples. The CDR3 sequence: CATSSWDANTGELFF. DNA for the CDR3: TGTGCCACCAGTAGTTGGGACGCTAACACCGGGGAGCTGTTTTTT.